This T cell receptor (beta chain) was observed in a study of cytomegalovirus exposure and HLA in healthy donors. In the study overall: The study placed roughly four fifths of its approximately 430 genotyped donors in the Caucasian-associated ancestry cluster.

Participants comprised healthy donors of bone marrow. PCR was performed using 60 Vbeta and 13 Jbeta primers. TCRdb's copy holds only in-frame clones and misses some; the assay was immunoSEQ multiplex PCR. The table has about 280,000 clones, roughly 89% seen once; the top ten hold 2% to 3%. Sequencing input: PBMCs. This clonotype originated in a woman younger than 30 in good health and CMV-seronegative.

CDR3 in DNA: TGTGCCAGCAGCGTAACAGGGTTAGGAAACACCATATATTTT. Protein sequence: CASSVTGLGNTIYF. V is TRBV11-2 and J is TRBJ1-3, with D perhaps matching TRBD1 (6 bases). Trimming pared 5 bases from V and 4 bases from J, leaving 12 bases between. The germline gives CDR1 SGHAT, CDR2 FQNNGV. The CDR3 covers 14 residues.